Listed below are T cell receptor beta chains from one sample, sequenced in a study of blood T cells in healthy people across ages. TCRdb itself ran the 5' RACE reads through MiXCR, one entry per CDR3 protein. The repertoire consists of 550,000 to 700,000 distinct CDR3 sequences, with approximately 30% occurring once and the leading ten covering less than 20%. Sequencing was done on a sample of blood. The receptors were gathered from a woman between 65 and 79 years old in good health. CDR3s include the opening cysteine and the closing phenylalanine or tryptophan. Size is stated for part of the rows, as once, few or many counts, or as a class when the clone is expanded.

clone size | J gene | V gene | CDR3 length | CDR3 protein
few | TRBJ2-3 | TRBV5-4 | 19 | CASSLGLLAGASSTDTQYF
. | TRBJ2-2 | TRBV2 | 14 | CASSQTGNTGELFF
few | TRBJ1-1 | TRBV5-1 | 14 | CASSNQGAITEAFF
few | TRBJ2-3 | TRBV5-1 | 15 | CASSPGGTRAYTQYF
. | TRBJ2-3 | TRBV4-1 | 15 | CASSQAPGGTDTQYF
. | TRBJ2-4 | TRBV11-2 | 15 | CASSLDLRQGTIQYF
few | TRBJ1-2 | TRBV5-1 | 14 | CASTYLGTGDGYTF
few | TRBJ2-3 | TRBV7-3 | 16 | CASSLAGGLRADTQYF
. | TRBJ1-2 | TRBV7-2 | 14 | CASSLVRSNYGYTF
. | TRBJ1-1 | TRBV20-1 | 15 | CSARPQPNPNTEAFF
. | TRBJ1-2 | TRBV12-3/TRBV12-4 | 12 | CASSPYRRGYTF
. | TRBJ1-1 | TRBV6-5 | 13 | CASSYNRGTEAFF
few | TRBJ2-3 | TRBV12-5 | 14 | CASGPGSSTDTQYF
. | TRBJ2-5 | TRBV5-1 | 15 | CASSPLPGAQETQYF
few | TRBJ1-2 | TRBV20-1 | 14 | CSARDAGGGYGYTF
many | . | TRBV20-1 | 14 | CSAYLAGLNYEQYF
few | TRBJ2-4 | TRBV5-1 | 16 | CASSLEQGAAKNIQYF
few | TRBJ2-5 | TRBV4-1 | 13 | CASSLGLQETLYF
. | TRBJ2-5 | TRBV7-2 | 16 | CASSLAGGMVQETQYF
. | TRBJ1-2 | TRBV11-3 | 13 | CASSGRGHYGYTF
once | TRBJ1-2 | TRBV24-1 | 15 | CATSDPFGGNYGYTF
. | TRBJ2-7 | TRBV7-2 | 17 | CASSSLAGGPSSYEQYF
. | TRBJ1-1 | TRBV10-3 | 11 | CAIAMNTEAFF
. | . | TRBV24-1 | 11 | CTASQKNEQFF
few | TRBJ2-7 | TRBV7-3 | 14 | CASSLWGPKSEQYF
. | TRBJ2-1 | TRBV5-1 | 17 | CASSLGESGRSHNEQFF
few | TRBJ1-2 | TRBV7-2 | 14 | CASSPRGGTYGYTF
once | TRBJ2-7 | TRBV12-3/TRBV12-4 | 14 | CASRLEPFSYEQYF
. | TRBJ1-5 | TRBV20-1 | 13 | CSASYSSNQPQHF
few | TRBJ2-6 | TRBV5-1 | 15 | CASSLQFGGANVLTF
. | TRBJ1-1 | TRBV29-1 | 13 | CSAATGGRSEAFF
. | TRBJ1-2 | TRBV5-1 | 14 | CASSLNAGGNGYTF
. | TRBJ1-2 | TRBV5-1 | 15 | CASSSGTGTNNGYTF
. | TRBJ1-2 | TRBV2 | 14 | CAGNLLNSGLGYTF
many | TRBJ1-6 | TRBV6-6 | 14 | CASSYDRSNSPLHF
. | TRBJ2-2 | TRBV5-1 | 17 | CASSLRRGQGYTGELFF
few | TRBJ2-3 | TRBV29-1 | 13 | CSVDRGGTDTQYF
. | TRBJ2-3 | TRBV6-5 | 17 | CASSYSPAGDHTDTQYF
. | TRBJ2-1 | TRBV3-1 | 17 | CASSQDLRGSSYNEQFF
few | TRBJ2-1 | TRBV27 | 15 | CASRTHRDGYNEQFF
. | . | TRBV20-1 | 13 | CSASLLAGNEQFF
. | TRBJ2-2 | TRBV5-1 | 15 | CASSLRRDGTGELFF
once | TRBJ2-1 | TRBV11-2 | 17 | CANSSGLAGGGYNEQFF
few | . | TRBV4-3 | 13 | CASSQGLSHEQFF
. | TRBJ2-1 | TRBV2 | 15 | CASIEAGGPYNEQFF
. | TRBJ2-5 | TRBV6-5 | 14 | CASSYVAGQETQYF
. | TRBJ2-6 | TRBV29-1 | 17 | CSVMSGQTYSGANVLTF
few | TRBJ1-1 | TRBV12-3/TRBV12-4 | 12 | CASSRPGGEAFF
few | TRBJ1-1 | TRBV7-9 | 12 | CASSPEGNEAFF
few | TRBJ2-3 | TRBV4-3 | 20 | CASSQTSRGLAGGYTDTQYF
few | TRBJ2-1 | TRBV7-6 | 17 | CASSLALAGSSYNEQFF
few | TRBJ2-4 | TRBV10-3 | 17 | CAISEAVTGSGKNIQYF
. | TRBJ1-1 | TRBV20-1 | 15 | CSAQRGDLLNTEAFF
. | TRBJ2-5 | TRBV20-1 | 17 | CSAREWGLAGGSETQYF
few | TRBJ2-1 | TRBV25-1 | 15 | CASSEGTVSIDEQFF
few | TRBJ1-1 | TRBV6-1 | 12 | CASRGGIAETFF
. | TRBJ1-2 | TRBV12-3/TRBV12-4 | 14 | CASSLGTGSHGYTF
. | TRBJ2-1 | TRBV9 | 16 | CASSVVAGGLSDEQFF
. | TRBJ1-2 | TRBV21-1 | 12 | CASSRRGGFRTF